The next 26 T cell receptor beta chains were all read from a single sample in a study of identifying expanded T cells in peripheral blood. Assay: immunoSEQ multiplex PCR; the TCRdb copy retains only in-frame clones and omits some. The sample includes about 110,000 clones, about 87% of them seen just once. Sequences were obtained from blood. Receptors were obtained from a person between 18 and 75 years old in good health.

V and J are TRBV18 and TRBJ1-4; 8 bases fit TRBD1. CDR1 is KGHSH, CDR2 LQKENI, per germline. The CDR3 contains 14 residues. The V segment lost 6 bases and the J segment 2 bases; nucleotides outside the gene matches: 2. The CDR3 sequence: CASSDRATNEKLFF. The CDR3 DNA reads as TGTGCCAGCTCGGACAGGGCGACTAATGAAAAACTGTTTTTT.

The genes are TRBV2 and TRBJ2-7, with TRBD2 matching 8 bases. V shed 6 bases, J shed 0 bases, and the junction held 7 bases outside the gene matches. The CDR3 runs 15 residues. Germline V CDR1 and CDR2: SNHLY, FYNNEI. The CDR3 loop reads CASRPDSGSSYEQYF. In DNA form, the CDR3 reads TGTGCCAGCAGACCTGACAGCGGGAGCTCCTACGAGCAGTACTTC.

The chain uses TRBV6-5 and TRBJ2-7; 9 nucleotides align to TRBD2. Germline CDR1 reads MNHEY; CDR2 reads SVGAGI. The V gene end was trimmed by 5 bases and the J gene end by 3 bases; junction bases not matched to a gene: 8. The CDR3 covers 15 residues. The CDR3 DNA reads TGTGCCAGCAGTAGGACTAGCGCGATAAACTACGAGCAGTACTTC. The encoded protein is CASSRTSAINYEQYF.

The genes are TRBV19 and TRBJ2-2; no clear D gene. Germline lookup yields CDR1 LNHDA and CDR2 SQIVND (reference sequence). The CDR3 consists of 15 residues. V was cut by 4 bases and J by 0 bases, with 9 bases left in between. The CDR3 region is CASSNGIANTGELFF. CDR3 sequence (DNA): TGTGCCAGTAGTAATGGTATCGCGAACACCGGGGAGCTGTTTTTT.

The chain carries TRBV7-3 and TRBJ2-3; D remains ambiguous. Trimming removed 1 base from V and 4 bases from J, with 15 bases in between. The CDR3 totals 16 residues. Germline CDR1 is SGHTA and CDR2 is FQGTGA. The CDR3, as DNA: TGTGCCAGCAGCTTAAGGTCCCGAGGTCGTGCAGATACGCAGTATTTT. It encodes CASSLRSRGRADTQYF.

This chain joins TRBV2 and TRBJ2-7; 12 positions agree with TRBD1. J gave up 6 bases and V 4 bases, and 4 bases lay outside the gene matches. The length of the CDR3 is 14 residues. Germline CDR1 is SNHLY and CDR2 is FYNNEI. The DNA for the CDR3 is TGTGCCAGCAGTGTTGGGACAGGGGGCCCCGAGCAGTACTTC. It translates to CASSVGTGGPEQYF.

The V call is TRBV19, the J call TRBJ2-7; a weak D match, TRBD1 (5 bases). The CDR3 extends over 14 amino acids. Trimming cost V 6 bases and J 0 bases, with 12 bases left between them. CDR1 is LNHDA and CDR2 is SQIVND in the germline V gene (reference sequence). The DNA for the CDR3 is TGTGCCAGTAGCCTGACAGTGAGCTCCTACGAGCAGTACTTC. It is translated as CASSLTVSSYEQYF.

The genes are TRBV10-2 and TRBJ2-3; TRBD2 might be the D (7 bases). CDR3 size: 15 residues. CDR1 is WSHSY, CDR2 SAAADI, per germline. Trimming pared 6 bases from V and 6 bases from J, leaving 19 bases between. The CDR3 loop reads CASSPGGQAGDTQYF. The CDR3 nucleotides are TGCGCCAGCAGCCCCGGGGGGCAGGCGGGCGATACGCAGTATTTT.

This chain uses TRBV5-6 with TRBJ2-7; TRBD1 agrees at 10 bases. The junction had 7 bases not matched to a gene; V was cut back by 5 bases and J by 5 bases. CDR1 is SGHDT and CDR2 is YYEEEE in the germline V gene. The CDR3 is made up of 14 amino acids. Here the CDR3 reads CASRFWDRGNEQYF. The CDR3 DNA reads as TGTGCCAGCAGGTTCTGGGACAGGGGCAACGAGCAGTACTTC.

The rearrangement joins TRBV6-5 to TRBJ2-1; D uncertain. From germline, CDR1 is MNHEY and CDR2 SVGAGI. The CDR3 has 16 amino acids. The V and J ends lost 3 bases and 8 bases respectively, with 20 bases between them. This chain's CDR3 is CASSYQPAGFEYEQFF. The DNA of the CDR3 is TGTGCCAGCAGTTATCAACCGGCAGGTTTCGAGTATGAGCAGTTCTTC.

The chain carries TRBV5-1 and TRBJ1-5; the D is unclear. The CDR3 runs to 13 residues. The germline V and J ends were trimmed by 1 base and 4 bases, with 6 bases remaining between them. Germline V gene sequence: CDR1 SGHRS, CDR2 YFSETQ. DNA for the CDR3: TGCGCCAGCAGCTTGATGGGAAATCAGCCCCAGCATTTT. This translates into CASSLMGNQPQHF.

The table lists this clone with a count of one. J is TRBJ2-7 and V is TRBV7-9, with 12 bases aligning to TRBD2. The CDR3 loop spans 19 amino acids. The V and J ends lost 2 bases and 2 bases, in that order; junction bases with no gene match: 13. Germline CDR1 reads SEHNR; CDR2 reads FQNEAQ (reference sequence). The CDR3 loop is CASSLSSGLAGTLAYEQYF. The CDR3 DNA is TGTGCCAGCAGCTTATCCTCCGGACTAGCGGGGACCCTGGCCTACGAGCAGTACTTC. The full variable domain, in which reference TRBV7-9 and TRBJ2-7 provide the parts outside the CDR3, is DTGVSQNPRHKITKRGQNVTFRCDPISEHNRLYWYRQTLGQGPEFLTYFQNEAQLEKSRLLSDRFSAERPKGSFSTLEIQRTEQGDSAMYLCASSLSSGLAGTLAYEQYFGPGTRLTVT.

The gene calls are TRBV12-1 and TRBJ1-1. TRBV12-1 is noted as a pseudogene. The CDR3 runs to 11 residues. CDR3 in amino acids: CASSFAGGVFF. CDR3 sequence (DNA): TGTGCCAGCAGCTTTGCCGGGGGGGTCTTCTTT.

J is TRBJ2-1 and V is TRBV28; 7 positions match TRBD1. The CDR3 spans 15 residues. The ends lost 4 bases at V and 9 bases at J; junction bases unmatched: 12. Germline V gene data show CDR1 as MDHEN and CDR2 as SYDVKM. The CDR3 sequence is CASSSPSEGASEQFF. The DNA of the CDR3 is TGTGCCAGCAGTTCTCCATCCGAGGGGGCATCTGAGCAGTTCTTC.

J is TRBJ2-7 and V is TRBV19, with a tentative D call TRBD2 (7 bases). The CDR3 consists of 15 residues. V dropped 2 bases and J dropped 5 bases, with 16 bases sitting between them. Germline V gene sequence: CDR1 LNHDA, CDR2 SQIVND (reference sequence). The CDR3 here is CASSIRGGRINEQYF. The CDR3 nucleotides read TGTGCCAGTAGTATAAGGGGGGGGCGCATCAACGAGCAGTACTTC.

The CDR3 DNA follows: TGTGCCAGTAGTATAGGCTTTCCCGGGACAGGGGGAGAAGATACGCAGTATTTT. This codes for CASSIGFPGTGGEDTQYF. This chain joins TRBV19 and TRBJ2-3; the match to TRBD1 covers 11 bases. This CDR3 spans 18 amino acids. Germline assignment: CDR1 LNHDA and CDR2 SQIVND (reference sequence). Trimming removed 1 base from V and 5 bases from J; junction bases left unmatched: 11.

The chain carries TRBV15 and TRBJ2-7; the match to TRBD2 covers 13 bases. This CDR3 is 16 amino acids long. Trimming removed 1 base from V and 0 bases from J; junction bases left unmatched: 0. Germline CDR1 reads LNHNV; CDR2 reads YYDKDF (reference sequence). The CDR3 sequence: CATSRGTSGSSYEQYF. DNA for the CDR3: TGTGCCACCAGCAGAGGGACTAGCGGGAGCTCCTACGAGCAGTACTTC.

The chain has TRBV5-6 and TRBJ2-7, with D possibly being TRBD1 (5 bases). The germline V gene has CDR1 SGHDT and CDR2 YYEEEE. The CDR3 has 12 amino acids. The V and J ends lost 1 base and 4 bases respectively, with 6 bases between them. CDR3 sequence reads: CASSLNRYEQYF. The CDR3 DNA sequence: TGTGCCAGCAGCTTGAACAGGTACGAGCAGTACTTC.

This clone was observed many times. The CDR3 DNA reads TGCAGTGCTGCCTTTGCGGAGCAGTACTTC. Translating it yields CSAAFAEQYF. V usage is TRBV20-1 and J usage is TRBJ2-7; D is uncertain. The CDR3 extends over 10 amino acids. V was clipped by 5 bases and J by 7 bases, with 9 bases between them. Germline V gene data show CDR1 as DFQATT and CDR2 as SNEGSKA (reference sequence).

CDR3 nucleotide sequence: TGTGCCAGCAGCTTATCTGATAATCAGCCCCAGCATTTT. Its protein is CASSLSDNQPQHF. The chain carries TRBV7-6 and TRBJ1-5; D call uncertain. Germline-derived CDR1 and CDR2 are SGHVS and FNYEAQ. This CDR3 region has 13 residues. Trimming took 2 bases from V and 4 from J, leaving 6 bases between them.

The chain joins TRBV29-1 to TRBJ1-2; D call uncertain. Germline V gene lookup returns CDR1 SQVTM and CDR2 ANQGSEA. The CDR3 totals 13 residues. Deletions cut 4 bases from V and 8 bases from J, with 17 bases between. This CDR3 reads CSVVSAIQRGYTF. CDR3 nucleotide sequence: TGCAGCGTTGTCAGCGCAATCCAAAGGGGCTACACCTTC.

The V call is TRBV5-6, the J call TRBJ1-6, with D possibly matching TRBD1 (6 bases). Germline loops: CDR1 SGHDT, CDR2 YYEEEE. The germline V and J ends were trimmed by 4 bases and 7 bases, with 18 bases remaining between them. This CDR3 contains 16 residues. In DNA form, the CDR3 reads TGTGCCAGCAGCGAATACCGGGACACCGAGAATTCACCCCTCCACTTT. Amino acids: CASSEYRDTENSPLHF.

The J gene is TRBJ2-1, the V gene TRBV5-4; either TRBD1 or TRBD2 may supply D (5 bases each). Germline V gene sequence: CDR1 SGHNT, CDR2 YYREEE (reference sequence). V was cut by 0 bases and J by 7 bases, with 14 bases left in between. The CDR3 has 15 residues. In nucleotides, the CDR3 is TGTGCCAGCAGCTTGGCCGGGACCCCACAGAATGAGCAGTTCTTC. Protein product: CASSLAGTPQNEQFF.

This chain uses TRBV11-2 with TRBJ2-5, with TRBD1 matching 8 bases. The CDR3 is made up of 18 amino acids. CDR1 is SGHAT and CDR2 is FQNNGV in the germline V gene. V gave up 1 base and J gave up 2 bases; unmatched junction bases: 12. CDR3 nucleotides: TGTGCCAGCAGCTTAGGAGGGCTTGGACAGGGAGAGCAAGAGACCCAGTACTTC. This gives the protein CASSLGGLGQGEQETQYF.

V usage is TRBV5-6 and J usage is TRBJ1-1; TRBD1 matches 7 bases. The CDR3 runs 15 residues. Germline V gene lookup returns CDR1 SGHDT and CDR2 YYEEEE. J gave up 0 bases and V 7 bases, and 9 bases lay outside the gene matches. The CDR3 loop reads CASAWRGRLNTEAFF. The CDR3 coding sequence is TGTGCCAGCGCTTGGAGGGGGCGATTGAACACTGAAGCTTTCTTT. The full variable domain, in which reference TRBV5-6 and TRBJ1-1 provide the parts outside the CDR3, is DAGVTQSPTHLIKTRGQQVTLRCSPKSGHDTVSWYQQALGQGPQFIFQYYEEEERQRGNFPDRFSGHQFPNYSSELNVNALLLGDSALYLCASAWRGRLNTEAFFGQGTRLTVV.

This chain links TRBV6-5 with TRBJ1-1; D is unclear. V was cut by 8 bases and J by 0 bases, with 10 bases left in between. The CDR3 covers 13 residues. CDR1 is MNHEY and CDR2 is SVGAGI in the germline V gene. CDR3 bases: TGTGCCAGCGCCAGAAAGATGAACACTGAAGCTTTCTTT. This codes for CASARKMNTEAFF.